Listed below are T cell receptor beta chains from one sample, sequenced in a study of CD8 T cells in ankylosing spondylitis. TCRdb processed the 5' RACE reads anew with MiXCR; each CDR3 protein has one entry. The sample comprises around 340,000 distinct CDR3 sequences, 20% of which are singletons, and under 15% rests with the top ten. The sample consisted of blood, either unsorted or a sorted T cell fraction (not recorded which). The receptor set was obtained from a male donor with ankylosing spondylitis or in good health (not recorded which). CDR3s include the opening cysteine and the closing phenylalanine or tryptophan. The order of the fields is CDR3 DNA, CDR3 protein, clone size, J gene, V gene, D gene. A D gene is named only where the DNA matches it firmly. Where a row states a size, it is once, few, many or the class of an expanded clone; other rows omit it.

CDR3 DNA: TGTGCCAGCAGGGGTCTAGCGGGGGTTTTGGTTTTCTTC
CDR3 protein: CASRGLAGVLVFF
clone size: NA
J gene: TRBJ2-1
V gene: TRBV7-2
D gene: TRBD2

CDR3 DNA: TGTGCCAGTAGTATAGCGGGACCGACGTTCACCTACGAGCAGTACTTC
CDR3 protein: CASSIAGPTFTYEQYF
clone size: NA
J gene: TRBJ2-7
V gene: TRBV19
D gene: NA

CDR3 DNA: TGTGCCACCAGTGTGGGCGGGCCCGTCCAAAGGTGGGACAATGAGCAGTTCTTC
CDR3 protein: CATSVGGPVQRWDNEQFF
clone size: NA
J gene: TRBJ2-1
V gene: TRBV24-1
D gene: NA

CDR3 DNA: TGCAGCGCTACGACAGGGGGCATTGAAAAACTGTTTTTT
CDR3 protein: CSATTGGIEKLFF
clone size: NA
J gene: TRBJ1-4
V gene: TRBV29-1
D gene: TRBD1

CDR3 DNA: TGCGCCAGCAGCATAATAGCGGGGGGGCTGTCCTACAATGAGCAGTTCTTC
CDR3 protein: CASSIIAGGLSYNEQFF
clone size: NA
J gene: TRBJ2-1
V gene: TRBV4-1
D gene: TRBD2

CDR3 DNA: TGTGCCAGCAGTCAGACAAACAGGGAACAGCCCCAGCATTTT
CDR3 protein: CASSQTNREQPQHF
clone size: few
J gene: TRBJ1-5
V gene: TRBV12-3/TRBV12-4
D gene: NA

CDR3 DNA: TGCAGTGCTAGACCCTGGGGGAAAGGGGATACGCAGTATTTT
CDR3 protein: CSARPWGKGDTQYF
clone size: few
J gene: TRBJ2-3
V gene: TRBV20-1
D gene: NA

CDR3 DNA: TGTGCCATCAGAGATCGGACTAGCGCGGACTACGAGCAGTACTTC
CDR3 protein: CAIRDRTSADYEQYF
clone size: NA
J gene: TRBJ2-7
V gene: TRBV10-3
D gene: TRBD2

CDR3 DNA: TGCAGTGCTAGAGATTGGACTAGCGGGGTAACCGGGGAGCTGTTTTTT
CDR3 protein: CSARDWTSGVTGELFF
clone size: once
J gene: TRBJ2-2
V gene: TRBV20-1
D gene: TRBD2

CDR3 DNA: TGTGCCATCAGTGCCGGGACAGGGCTTGGTGGGGAGACCCAGTACTTC
CDR3 protein: CAISAGTGLGGETQYF
clone size: few
J gene: TRBJ2-5
V gene: TRBV10-3
D gene: TRBD1

CDR3 DNA: TGCGCCAGCAGCCCGGGCGGGGCTAGCGGGGGGGCCATCGGGGAGCTGTTTTTT
CDR3 protein: CASSPGGASGGAIGELFF
clone size: NA
J gene: TRBJ2-2
V gene: TRBV4-1
D gene: TRBD2

CDR3 DNA: TGCAGCGCCTGTGTCCAGGGCTACGAGCAGTACTTC
CDR3 protein: CSACVQGYEQYF
clone size: few
J gene: TRBJ2-7
V gene: TRBV29-1
D gene: NA

CDR3 DNA: TGTGCCAGTAGTATAGATTCCGCGGGGGGGCAAGAGACCCAGTACTTC
CDR3 protein: CASSIDSAGGQETQYF
clone size: NA
J gene: TRBJ2-5
V gene: TRBV19
D gene: TRBD2

CDR3 DNA: TGCAGTGCTAGGAGGCCAGGGTCCTACGAGCAGTACTTC
CDR3 protein: CSARRPGSYEQYF
clone size: NA
J gene: TRBJ2-7
V gene: TRBV20-1
D gene: NA

CDR3 DNA: TGTGCCAGCAGCGCAGGGGGCAACGAGCAGTACTTC
CDR3 protein: CASSAGGNEQYF
clone size: few
J gene: TRBJ2-7
V gene: TRBV27
D gene: TRBD1

CDR3 DNA: TGTGCCAGTGTACTTGGGGCCAACGTCCTGACTTTC
CDR3 protein: CASVLGANVLTF
clone size: NA
J gene: TRBJ2-6
V gene: TRBV7-9
D gene: NA